The 28 T cell receptor beta chains listed next were all sequenced from one sample in a study of T cells after yellow fever vaccination. TCRdb redid the calling of the 5' RACE reads with MiXCR, one entry per CDR3 protein. The sample shows 250,000 to 400,000 distinct CDR3 sequences, approximately 4% of them seen only once. The sequences come from PBMCs, collected 15 days after the yellow fever booster vaccination. Receptors originate from a man between 18 and 29 years old who received the YFV17D yellow fever vaccine.

The chain recombines TRBV5-5 with TRBJ2-2; 12 bases agree with TRBD1. The CDR3 length is 15 residues. Germline trimming cut 4 bases from V and 5 bases from J; bases unmatched to any gene: 3. Germline CDR1 reads SGHKS; CDR2 reads YYEKEE (reference sequence). CDR3 sequence: CASSRDRGRTGELFF. The CDR3 region has the DNA TGTGCCAGCAGCCGGGACAGGGGGCGGACCGGGGAGCTGTTTTTT.

With respect to this clonotype: Since a much larger clone is just one base distant, this may be a read error. The chain recombines TRBV20-1 with TRBJ2-3; weak D call: TRBD2 (6 bases). The length of the CDR3 is 12 residues. Germline loops: CDR1 DFQATT, CDR2 SNEGSKA (reference sequence). Trimming removed 6 bases from V and 13 bases from J, with 20 bases in between. CDR3 DNA sequence: TGCAGTGCCCCAGCGGGTAGCGGCCCGGAGTATTTT. This translates into CSAPAGSGPEYF.

In its sample, this clonotype was seen many times. The J gene is TRBJ2-2, the V gene TRBV10-2; possibly TRBD2 for D (5 bases). CDR3 length equals 13 residues. Between the trimmed V and J ends, which lost 3 bases and 7 bases, there was a span of 9 bases. Germline V gene data show CDR1 as WSHSY and CDR2 as SAAADI. CDR3 region: CASSDAAGGELFF. The CDR3 DNA is TGCGCCAGCAGTGACGCGGCGGGCGGGGAGCTGTTTTTT.

CDR3 coding DNA: TGTGCCAGCACTTGGGGGAGGGGAGTAGATACGCAGTATTTT. Protein sequence: CASTWGRGVDTQYF. The chain has TRBV5-6 and TRBJ2-3, with 7 bases fitting TRBD2. This CDR3 comprises 14 residues. Trimming cost V 6 bases and J 5 bases; bases outside gene matches: 9. Germline assignment: CDR1 SGHDT and CDR2 YYEEEE.

This clonotype was seen only a few times. This sequence joins TRBV18 and TRBJ2-2, with 7 positions matching TRBD1. The V and J ends lost 4 bases and 6 bases, in that order; junction bases with no gene match: 8. Germline V lookup: CDR1 KGHSH, CDR2 LQKENI. The CDR3 runs 15 residues. This chain's CDR3 is CASSLRQGEAGELFF. The CDR3, as DNA: TGTGCCAGCTCACTCCGACAGGGTGAGGCCGGGGAGCTGTTTTTT.

This clonotype has more than one count but fewer than ten. V and J are TRBV4-3 and TRBJ2-3; D call uncertain. The length of the CDR3 is 15 residues. Trimming took 0 bases from V and 1 from J, leaving 8 bases between them. The germline CDR1 and CDR2 sequences are LGHNA and YSLEER. The DNA for the CDR3 is TGCGCCAGCAGCCAAGAGCCGACGGGCACAGATACGCAGTATTTT. It is translated as CASSQEPTGTDTQYF.

This clonotype was counted a few times. The chain has TRBV28 and TRBJ1-6; 7 nucleotides agree with TRBD1. Germline V gene lookup returns CDR1 MDHEN and CDR2 SYDVKM. The CDR3 extends over 15 amino acids. Trimming removed 5 bases from V and 6 bases from J; junction bases left unmatched: 7. CDR3 residues: CASSLQGRGNSPLHF. The CDR3 region has the DNA TGTGCCAGCAGTCTACAGGGGAGGGGTAATTCACCCCTCCACTTT.

This clonotype was seen many times. The chain employs TRBV10-3 and TRBJ2-7; 9 bases are shared with TRBD2. The V gene's germline CDR1 is ENHRY and CDR2 SYGVKD. V lost 6 bases and J lost 2; bases outside the gene matches: 8. CDR3 length: 15 amino acids. The CDR3 DNA reads TGTGCCATCAGCAGTAGCGGGGGAGCTACCTACGAGCAGTACTTC. Amino acids: CAISSSGGATYEQYF.

This clonotype was observed many times. The chain uses TRBV20-1 and TRBJ2-3; TRBD2 aligns across 9 bases. The CDR3 has 17 amino acids. V was clipped by 3 bases and J by 1 base; unmatched bases: 11. Germline V gene data show CDR1 as DFQATT and CDR2 as SNEGSKA (reference sequence). CDR3 bases: TGCAGTGCTAGGCTCGACCTGGGACTAGCTGGCACAGATACGCAGTATTTT. Its protein product is CSARLDLGLAGTDTQYF.

This clonotype was picked up a small number of times. This chain uses TRBV5-1 with TRBJ1-1; 7 bases align to TRBD1. V was pared by 2 bases and J by 0 bases, with 4 bases of the junction left unmatched. Germline loops: CDR1 SGHRS, CDR2 YFSETQ. This CDR3 has 15 residues. CDR3 bases: TGCGCCAGCAGCTTCAGGGGGGGAATGAACACTGAAGCTTTCTTT. This sequence encodes CASSFRGGMNTEAFF.

The chain uses TRBV2 and TRBJ1-1; D gene unclear. CDR3 length equals 13 residues. The V and J ends lost 0 bases and 5 bases respectively, with 7 bases between them. Germline V CDR1 and CDR2: SNHLY, FYNNEI. The DNA for the CDR3 is TGTGCCAGCAGTGAAGCAACGAGAACTGAAGCTTTCTTT. Protein: CASSEATRTEAFF.

This clonotype showed up just a few times. The chain joins TRBV20-1 to TRBJ1-1; D is possibly TRBD1 (6 bases). Trimming shortened V by 3 bases and J by 3 bases, and 14 bases separated the two germline ends. Germline CDR1 reads DFQATT; CDR2 reads SNEGSKA (reference sequence). The CDR3 runs to 14 residues. The CDR3 nucleotides read TGCAGTGCTAGGTCGGGGGGGGCGGACACTGAAGCTTTCTTT. Its protein is CSARSGGADTEAFF.

The V gene is TRBV2, the J gene TRBJ1-4; D ambiguous. Trimming shortened V by 3 bases and J by 3 bases, and 8 bases separated the two germline ends. Germline assignment: CDR1 SNHLY and CDR2 FYNNEI. This CDR3 is 14 amino acids long. For the CDR3, the DNA is TGTGCCAGCAGTGAGCGGCAGTCTAATGAAAAACTGTTTTTT. It codes for CASSERQSNEKLFF.

In its sample, this clonotype was seen many times. The junction and the germline gene differ at one end; a read error may be behind it. The chain combines TRBV5-1 with TRBJ2-1, with 8 bases that match TRBD2. Germline CDR1 and CDR2: SGHRS and YFSETQ. This CDR3 region has 15 residues. The CDR3, as DNA: TGCGCCAGCAGCTTGGTCGCGGGGGGCTACGATGAGCAGTTCTTC. It encodes CASSLVAGGYDEQFF.

The rearrangement uses TRBV7-2 and TRBJ2-3; the D call may be TRBD1 or TRBD2 (6 bases each). V lost 0 bases and J lost 3, with 16 bases in between. The CDR3 has 17 amino acids. CDR1 SGHTA and CDR2 FQGNSA come from the germline V gene. The DNA of the CDR3 is TGTGCCAGCAGCTTAGCGCCCTCCGGGGGCAAAACAGATACGCAGTATTTT. Protein: CASSLAPSGGKTDTQYF.

This chain links TRBV28 with TRBJ1-6, with D perhaps TRBD1 (5 bases). Germline V lookup: CDR1 MDHEN, CDR2 SYDVKM. CDR3 size: 15 residues. The CDR3 reads CVTRDTWGLNSPLHF. CDR3 DNA sequence: TGTGTCACGAGAGACACCTGGGGGTTAAATTCACCCCTCCACTTT.

This clonotype was seen a few times. This chain joins TRBV5-1 and TRBJ2-1; 8 nucleotides line up with TRBD2. Looked up from germline, CDR1 is SGHRS and CDR2 is YFSETQ. The CDR3 sequence is 16 residues long. J lost 4 bases, V lost 3 bases, and 9 bases had no gene match. CDR3 in amino acids: CASSSSGAGDYNEQFF. The CDR3 DNA reads TGCGCCAGCAGCTCCTCGGGAGCGGGGGATTACAATGAGCAGTTCTTC.

The V and J genes are TRBV4-1 and TRBJ2-6, with 9 bases fitting TRBD1. With 3 bases clipped from V and 0 bases from J, the junction kept 3 bases outside the gene matches. The germline V gene encodes CDR1 MGHRA and CDR2 YSYEKL. This CDR3 region has 17 residues. The CDR3 region has the DNA TGCGCCAGCAGCCAGGGACAGGGAGCCTCTGGGGCCAACGTCCTGACTTTC. Its protein product is CASSQGQGASGANVLTF.

This clonotype was found many times. The genes are TRBV30 and TRBJ1-1; D call uncertain. The CDR3 has 13 residues. The germline V gene has CDR1 GTSNPN and CDR2 SVGIG (reference sequence). The V end was cut by 2 bases, the J end by 0 bases, with 7 bases between. CDR3 residues: CAWSNGLNTEAFF. Here the CDR3 DNA reads TGTGCCTGGAGTAACGGACTGAACACTGAAGCTTTCTTT.

This clonotype was picked up a small number of times. V and J are TRBV5-6 and TRBJ2-7; 8 nucleotides line up with TRBD1. Germline values: CDR1 SGHDT, CDR2 YYEEEE. The CDR3 covers 16 residues. The trim removed 0 bases at V and 4 bases at J, leaving 9 bases unmatched. Here the CDR3 DNA reads TGTGCCAGCAGCTTGGCGGCAGGGGGCTTTATATACGAGCAGTACGTC. Amino acid sequence: CASSLAAGGFIYEQYV.

This clonotype was recorded many times. The chain is built from TRBV5-1 and TRBJ2-2, with a weak D call TRBD1 (6 bases). This CDR3 region has 14 residues. Germline V gene data show CDR1 as SGHRS and CDR2 as YFSETQ. V lost 0 bases and J 4 bases, leaving 7 bases between the germline ends. The chain's CDR3 is CASSLVQGTGELFF. CDR3 DNA sequence: TGCGCCAGCAGCTTGGTACAGGGCACCGGGGAGCTGTTTTTT.

The table lists this clonotype with many counts. This chain uses TRBV29-1 with TRBJ1-2; D possibly corresponds to TRBD1 (6 bases). Per the germline V gene, CDR1 is SQVTM and CDR2 is ANQGSEA. The germline V and J ends were trimmed by 6 bases and 4 bases, with 9 bases remaining between them. The CDR3 length is 11 residues. The CDR3 region has the DNA TGCAGCGTACGGGGGCTCTATGGCTACACCTTC. This sequence encodes CSVRGLYGYTF.

The rearrangement joins TRBV25-1 to TRBJ1-6, with unresolved D. Germline V CDR1 and CDR2: MGHDK, SYGVNS. The CDR3 has 13 residues. CDR3 sequence (DNA): TGTGCGGGAACGACGGTCTATAATTCACCCCTCCACTTT. This encodes CAGTTVYNSPLHF.

The chain combines TRBV6-1 with TRBJ1-6, with TRBD1 matching over 7 bases. Looked up from germline, CDR1 is MNHNS and CDR2 is SASEGT. Germline trimming cut 5 bases from V and 0 bases from J; bases unmatched to any gene: 10. The CDR3 runs to 18 residues. The CDR3 region is CASSPRQGESSYNSPLHF. As DNA, the CDR3 is TGTGCCAGCAGTCCAAGACAGGGCGAGAGCTCCTATAATTCACCCCTCCACTTT.

The V gene is TRBV30, the J gene TRBJ1-2; TRBD1 matches 7 bases. From germline, CDR1 is GTSNPN and CDR2 SVGIG (reference sequence). After removal of 4 bases from V and 8 bases from J, the junction contained 13 bases not matched to a gene. The CDR3 length is 14 residues. In nucleotides, the CDR3 is TGTGCCTGGATCACCCCGGGACAGCCTGGAGGCTACACCTTC. Encoded protein: CAWITPGQPGGYTF.

This clonotype was seen at least ten times. This chain links TRBV4-1 with TRBJ2-7; D is unclear. Trimming left V 4 bases short and J 7 bases short, with 20 bases between. Germline V gives CDR1 MGHRA, CDR2 YSYEKL. The CDR3 is made up of 15 amino acids. The CDR3 DNA follows: TGCGCCAGCAGCCCTACAGCCGTCTTGGGCCTGGAGCAGTACTTC. Protein product: CASSPTAVLGLEQYF.

The chain couples TRBV20-1 to TRBJ1-4; D gene uncertain. Germline loops: CDR1 DFQATT, CDR2 SNEGSKA (reference sequence). Trimming pared 1 base from V and 7 bases from J, leaving 13 bases between. This CDR3 is 14 amino acids long. The DNA for the CDR3 is TGCAGTGCTAGAGTTTTGGGGTCGGGTGAAAAACTGTTTTTT. As protein: CSARVLGSGEKLFF.

In this sample, this clonotype turned up many times. The CDR3 protein is CASSQTIGTPPLSQFF. DNA of the CDR3: TGCGCCAGCAGCCAAACTATAGGGACTCCCCCCCTATCACAGTTCTTC. The rearrangement joins TRBV4-1 to TRBJ2-1; a weak D match, TRBD2 (6 bases). Germline V gene data show CDR1 as MGHRA and CDR2 as YSYEKL. V shed 2 bases and J shed 13 bases, with 24 bases lying between them. The CDR3 length is 16 residues.